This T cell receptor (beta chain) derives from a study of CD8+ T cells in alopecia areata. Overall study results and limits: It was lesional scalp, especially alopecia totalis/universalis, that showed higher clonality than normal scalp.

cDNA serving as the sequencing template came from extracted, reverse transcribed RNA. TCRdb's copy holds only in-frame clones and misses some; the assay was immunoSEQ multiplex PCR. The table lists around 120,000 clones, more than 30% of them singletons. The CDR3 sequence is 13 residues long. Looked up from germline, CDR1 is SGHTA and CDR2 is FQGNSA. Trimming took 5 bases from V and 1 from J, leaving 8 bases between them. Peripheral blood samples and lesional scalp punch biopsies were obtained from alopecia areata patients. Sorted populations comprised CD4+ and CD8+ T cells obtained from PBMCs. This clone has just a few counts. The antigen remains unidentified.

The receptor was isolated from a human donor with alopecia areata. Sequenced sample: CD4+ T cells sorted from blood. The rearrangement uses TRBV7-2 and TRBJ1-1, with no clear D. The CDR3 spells CASSDGPNTEAFF. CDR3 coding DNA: TGTGCCAGCAGCGACGGACCGAACACTGAAGCTTTCTTT.